This TCR beta chain was sequenced for a study of blood T cell repertoires in COVID-19. The overall study: T cells, B-cell-depleted T cells, or PBMCs provided the cDNA or gDNA that served as material.

The CDR3 extends over 14 amino acids. Germline loops: CDR1 SGHAT, CDR2 FQDESV (reference sequence). V shed 8 bases, J shed 0 bases, and the junction held 5 bases outside the gene matches. Original processing methods: Estimation of nucleated cell counts was performed using reference gene primer amplification. Libraries were prepared by immunoSEQ multiplex PCR; TCRdb keeps only in-frame clonotypes and omits some of them. The V and J calls and clone size were taken over from that table, and D and trimming were inferred from the DNA. The repertoire holds roughly 250,000 clones, with around nine tenths as singletons.

The rearrangement uses TRBV11-1 and TRBJ1-2; 8 positions match TRBD1. Sequencing was performed on peripheral blood. The clonotype comes from a woman in her thirties or forties who had recovered from COVID-19. The CDR3 DNA follows: TGTGCCAGCCGTCGGGACAGGACTAACTATGGCTACACCTTC. Its protein is CASRRDRTNYGYTF.